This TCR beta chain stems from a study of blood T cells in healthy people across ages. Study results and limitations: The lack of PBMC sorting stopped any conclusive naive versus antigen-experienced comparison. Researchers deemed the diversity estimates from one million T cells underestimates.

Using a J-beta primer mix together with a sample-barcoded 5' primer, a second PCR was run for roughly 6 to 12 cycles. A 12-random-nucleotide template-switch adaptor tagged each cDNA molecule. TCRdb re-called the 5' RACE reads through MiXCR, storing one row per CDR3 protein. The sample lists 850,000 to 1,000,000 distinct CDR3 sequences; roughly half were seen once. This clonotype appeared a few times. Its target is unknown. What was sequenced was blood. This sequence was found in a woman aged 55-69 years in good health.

CDR3 loop: CASSQAGQGAKNIQYF. CDR3 DNA sequence: TGTGCCAGCAGCCAGGCCGGACAGGGGGCCAAAAACATTCAGTACTTC. The chain employs TRBV3-1 and TRBJ2-4, with TRBD1 matching 9 bases. The CDR3 extends over 16 amino acids. Losses at the gene ends were 3 bases for V and 1 base for J; bases not matched to a gene: 4. The germline V gene encodes CDR1 LGHDT and CDR2 YNNKEL (reference sequence).